These 11 T cell receptor beta chains came from one sample sequenced in a study of T cells in Graves' hyperthyroidism and ophthalmopathy (dated by TCRdb to the late 2010s). To prepare the library, multiplex PCR was applied. TCRdb records Illumina HiSeq 2000 as the sequencer. TCR beta CDR3 regions were amplified from RNA transcripts. For the first round of RT-PCR on the TCR CDR3, the HTBI primer set was used together with the Qiagen OneStep RT-PCR kit. TCRdb itself trimmed the public reads at Q25 with fastp, ran MiXCR and retained productive beta chains. Rows merge per CDR3 protein into single entries with the most common DNA and genes. The sample table holds about 420,000 distinct CDR3 sequences, of which roughly an eighth were seen once. About 5% of the sample is in the top ten clones. The sequenced sample was blood. These receptors were collected from a woman in her late teens or twenties with Graves' hyperthyroidism.

Ten or more counts support this clonotype. The rearrangement uses TRBV5-1 and TRBJ2-1, with 8 positions matching TRBD1. Germline lookup yields CDR1 SGHRS and CDR2 YFSETQ. CDR3 length: 16 residues. Trimming cost V 1 base and J 7 bases; bases outside gene matches: 10. As DNA, the CDR3 is TGCGCCAGCAGCTTGTCGGGTCAGGGGGCGGGAAATGAGCAGTTCTTC. Translating gives CASSLSGQGAGNEQFF. The variable domain in full, with the rest retrieved from reference TRBV5-1 and TRBJ2-1, is KAGVTQTPRYLIKTRGQQVTLSCSPISGHRSVSWYQQTPGQGLQFLFEYFSETQRNKGNFPGRFSGRQFSNSRSEMNVSTLELGDSALYLCASSLSGQGAGNEQFFGPGTRLTVL.

This clonotype was counted once. The chain carries TRBV18 and TRBJ1-1; the match to TRBD1 covers 7 bases. The junction had 7 bases not matched to a gene; V was cut back by 5 bases and J by 4 bases. The germline V gene encodes CDR1 KGHSH and CDR2 LQKENI. CDR3 size: 14 residues. The CDR3 sequence: CASSSSGGTTEAFF. CDR3 bases: TGTGCCAGCTCATCATCAGGGGGGACCACTGAAGCTTTCTTT.

This clonotype has ten or more counts. V usage is TRBV10-3 and J usage is TRBJ2-1, with D perhaps matching TRBD1 or TRBD2 (5 bases each). Trimming cost V 3 bases and J 0 bases, with 12 bases left between them. Germline V gene data show CDR1 as ENHRY and CDR2 as SYGVKD. The CDR3 loop spans 16 amino acids. Here the CDR3 reads CAISDSGTSSYNEQFF. The CDR3 nucleotides are TGTGCCATCAGTGATTCGGGGACGAGCTCCTACAATGAGCAGTTCTTC.

This clonotype came up many times. This chain links TRBV11-2 with TRBJ2-4; D uncertain. V lost 2 bases and J 12 bases, leaving 11 bases between the germline ends. The CDR3 loop spans 12 amino acids. The germline CDR1 and CDR2 sequences are SGHAT and FQNNGV. CDR3: CASSLRATAQYF. In DNA form, the CDR3 reads TGTGCCAGCAGCTTAAGGGCGACTGCTCAGTACTTC.

In its sample, this clonotype was seen many times. The chain recombines TRBV18 with TRBJ2-7; D is undetermined. The CDR3 is 14 residues long. The V end lost 0 bases, the J end lost 5 bases, and 11 bases lay between the germline ends. Germline V gene data show CDR1 as KGHSH and CDR2 as LQKENI. CDR3 sequence reads: CASSPPAGPHEQYF. The DNA for the CDR3 is TGTGCCAGCTCACCACCGGCTGGCCCCCACGAGCAGTACTTC. The full variable domain, its missing parts supplied by reference TRBV18 and TRBJ2-7, is NAGVMQNPRHLVRRRGQEARLRCSPMKGHSHVYWYRQLPEEGLKFMVYLQKENIIDESGMPKERFSAEFPKEGPSILRIQQVVRGDSAAYFCASSPPAGPHEQYFGPGTRLTVT.

This clonotype has just a few counts. The chain carries TRBV27 and TRBJ1-4; TRBD1 matches 7 bases. This CDR3 spans 16 amino acids. CDR1 and CDR2 (germline): MNHEY, SMNVEV (reference sequence). V lost 0 bases, J lost 4 bases, and 5 bases stayed unmatched. CDR3 coding DNA: TGTGCCAGCAGTTTATCCGTGACAGGGAGTAATGAAAAACTGTTTTTT. Translating it yields CASSLSVTGSNEKLFF.

This clonotype was observed a handful of times. The CDR3: CASLGLATGGMNTEAFF. The CDR3 coding sequence is TGTGCCTCCCTCGGACTTGCTACAGGGGGAATGAACACTGAAGCTTTCTTT. This sequence joins TRBV10-3 and TRBJ1-1; 8 bases are a match to TRBD1. V shed 11 bases and J 0 bases; nucleotides not matched to a gene: 17. This CDR3 region has 17 residues. Germline lookup yields CDR1 ENHRY and CDR2 SYGVKD.

In this sample, this clonotype turned up many times. The chain links TRBV30 to TRBJ1-5, with D possibly being TRBD1 (5 bases). Germline CDR1 is GTSNPN and CDR2 is SVGIG (reference sequence). The CDR3 runs to 13 residues. V lost 0 bases and J lost 4, with 7 bases in between. CDR3 coding DNA: TGTGCCTGGAGTGTACAGGATAATCAGCCCCAGCATTTT. This gives the protein CAWSVQDNQPQHF. The full variable domain, its missing parts supplied by reference TRBV30 and TRBJ1-5, is SQTIHQWPATLVQPVGSPLSLECTVEGTSNPNLYWYRQAAGRGLQLLFYSVGIGQISSEVPQNLSASRPQDRQFILSSKKLLLSDSGFYLCAWSVQDNQPQHFGDGTRLSIL.

V usage is TRBV30 and J usage is TRBJ2-3; TRBD1 is a possible D gene (5 bases). CDR1 is GTSNPN and CDR2 is SVGIG in the germline V gene (reference sequence). V was shortened by 4 bases and J by 2 bases, with 13 bases between the two germline ends. CDR3 length: 14 residues. CDR3 in DNA: TGTGCCTGGAAGCTTCTGGGGCTCACAGATACGCAGTATTTT. This encodes CAWKLLGLTDTQYF.

This clonotype was counted ten times or more. CDR3 DNA sequence: TGTGCCAGCAGCTTTAACTACCTGGACTACAATGAGCAGTTCTTC. This sequence encodes CASSFNYLDYNEQFF. V and J are TRBV11-2 and TRBJ2-1; no definite D call. The V and J ends lost 3 bases and 3 bases respectively, with 12 bases between them. Germline V lookup: CDR1 SGHAT, CDR2 FQNNGV. The CDR3 contains 15 residues.

In this sample, this clonotype turned up a few times. The rearrangement joins TRBV10-3 to TRBJ2-6; D ambiguous. Trimming left V 2 bases short and J 1 base short, with 6 bases between. Per germline, CDR1 ENHRY and CDR2 SYGVKD. The CDR3 has 15 residues. Written as DNA, the CDR3 is TGTGCCATCAGTGAGGGACGGTCTGGGGCCAACGTCCTGACTTTC. Its translation: CAISEGRSGANVLTF.